The next 2 T cell receptor beta chains were all read from a single sample in a study of blood T cell repertoires in COVID-19. Sequencing was performed with immunoSEQ multiplex PCR; in TCRdb, only in-frame clones are kept and a portion is missing. The sample lists about 76,000 clones, approximately 80% occurring once. Sequencing used peripheral blood. The receptors derive from a human donor in a cohort sampled during active COVID-19.

A single count supports this clone. V usage is TRBV19 and J usage is TRBJ2-7; 14 bases match TRBD2. Germline CDR1 reads LNHDA; CDR2 reads SQIVND (reference sequence). This CDR3 is 15 amino acids long. J gave up 4 bases and V 1 base, and 0 bases lay outside the gene matches. Here the CDR3 DNA reads TGTGCCAGTAGTATAGGACTAGCGGGAGGGTACGAGCAGTACTTC. It translates to CASSIGLAGGYEQYF. Supplemented by reference TRBV19 and TRBJ2-7, the full variable domain reads DGGITQSPKYLFRKEGQNVTLSCEQNLNHDAMYWYRQDPGQGLRLIYYSQIVNDFQKGDIAEGYSVSREKKESFPLTVTSAQKNPTAFYLCASSIGLAGGYEQYFGPGTRLTVT.

J is TRBJ2-5 and V is TRBV5-1, with D perhaps TRBD1 (6 bases). V dropped 4 bases and J dropped 0 bases, with 10 bases sitting between them. CDR3 size: 14 residues. Looked up from germline, CDR1 is SGHRS and CDR2 is YFSETQ. The CDR3 coding sequence is TGCGCCAGCAGCCGACAGGCTTACCAAGAGACCCAGTACTTC. This translates into CASSRQAYQETQYF.